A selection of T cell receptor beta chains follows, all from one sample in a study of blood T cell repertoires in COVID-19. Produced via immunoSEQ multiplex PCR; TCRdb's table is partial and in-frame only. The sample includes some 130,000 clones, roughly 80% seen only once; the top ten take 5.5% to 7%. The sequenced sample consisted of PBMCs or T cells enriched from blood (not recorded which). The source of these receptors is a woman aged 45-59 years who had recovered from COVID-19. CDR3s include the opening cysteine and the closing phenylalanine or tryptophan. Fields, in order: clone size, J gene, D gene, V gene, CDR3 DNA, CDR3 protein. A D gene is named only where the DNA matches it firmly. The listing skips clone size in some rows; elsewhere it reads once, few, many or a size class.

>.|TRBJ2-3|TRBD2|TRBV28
TGTGCCAGCAGGAGTAGCGGGGGTGTTGATACGCAGTATTTT
CASRSSGGVDTQYF
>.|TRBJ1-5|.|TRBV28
TGTGCCAGCATTCCGGGACACTCAAGCAATCAGCCCCAGCATTTT
CASIPGHSSNQPQHF
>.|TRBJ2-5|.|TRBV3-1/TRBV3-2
TGTGCCAGCAGCCAAGATCTTGAAGCCTACTGGGAGACCCAGTACTTC
CASSQDLEAYWETQYF
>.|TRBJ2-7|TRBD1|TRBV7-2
TGTGCCAGCAGCAGCCGGGACAGGGCGAGGGAGCAGTACTTC
CASSSRDRAREQYF
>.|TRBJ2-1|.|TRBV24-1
TGTGCCACCAGTGCCGCAGGCACCCGTTCCTACAATGAGCAGTTCTTC
CATSAAGTRSYNEQFF
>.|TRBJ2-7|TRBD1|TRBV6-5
TGTGCCACCCGGATTGGGACAGGGGGCAGCGAGCAGTACTTC
CATRIGTGGSEQYF
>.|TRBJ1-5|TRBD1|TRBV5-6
TGTGCCAGCAGCTTGGGGACAGGGAGCGGTCAGCCCCAGCATTTT
CASSLGTGSGQPQHF
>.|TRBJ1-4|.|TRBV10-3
TGTGCCATCAGTGTCGGGGAGAAGAATGAAAAACTGTTTTTT
CAISVGEKNEKLFF
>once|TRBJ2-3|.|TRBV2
TGTGCCAGCAGTGAAGGTGTAGCCCCAGATACGCAGTATTTT
CASSEGVAPDTQYF
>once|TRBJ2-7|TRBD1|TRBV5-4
TGTGCCAGCAGCTCCGGGACAGGTCGCTCCTACGAGCAGTACTTC
CASSSGTGRSYEQYF
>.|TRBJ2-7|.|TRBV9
TGTGCCAGCAGCGTAGATAGGACTACCTCCTACGAGCAGTACTTC
CASSVDRTTSYEQYF
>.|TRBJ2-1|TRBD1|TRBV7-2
TGTGCCAGCAGACCTCCGACAGGGGTGAATGAGCAGTTCTTC
CASRPPTGVNEQFF
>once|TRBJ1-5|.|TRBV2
TGTGCCAGCGGAGGGAGAGAGGGTCAGCCCCAGCATTTT
CASGGREGQPQHF
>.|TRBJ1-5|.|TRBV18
TGTGCCAGCTCCGACAGTTACAATCAGCCCCAGCATTTT
CASSDSYNQPQHF
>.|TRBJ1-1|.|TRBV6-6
TGTGCCAGCAGTCAAGGGACATCTGAAGCTTTCTTT
CASSQGTSEAFF
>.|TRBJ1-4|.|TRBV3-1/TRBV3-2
TGTGCCAGCAGCCCAGAAACGAGGGCCGAAAAACTGTTTTTT
CASSPETRAEKLFF
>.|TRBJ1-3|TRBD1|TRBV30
TGTGCCTGGACCCTCGGGACAGGGATTTACACCATATATTTT
CAWTLGTGIYTIYF
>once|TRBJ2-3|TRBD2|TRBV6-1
TGTGCCAGCAGTGAAGGACGACTAGCGGTCACAGATACGCAGTATTTT
CASSEGRLAVTDTQYF
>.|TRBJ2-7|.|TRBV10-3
TGTGCCATCGGCGGGTTATCCTACGAGCAGTACTTC
CAIGGLSYEQYF
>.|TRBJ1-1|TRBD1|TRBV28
TGTGCCAGCAGTTTAGGGACAGGGGGGTTGGGAACTGAAGCTTTCTTT
CASSLGTGGLGTEAFF
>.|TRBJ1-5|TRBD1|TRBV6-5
TGTGCCAGCAGTTCCTGGACAGGAGTGTATTTT
CASSSWTGVYF
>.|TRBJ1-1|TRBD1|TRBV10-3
TGTGCCATCAGTGCCCCAGGTGACAGGGCCGACATGAACACTGAAGCTTTCTTT
CAISAPGDRADMNTEAFF
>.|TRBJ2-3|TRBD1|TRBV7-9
TGTGCCAGCAGCTTAGATCAGGGGGCAGATACGCAGTATTTT
CASSLDQGADTQYF
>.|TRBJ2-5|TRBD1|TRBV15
TGTGCCACCAGCACGGGACAGGGATCGGAGACCCAGTACTTC
CATSTGQGSETQYF
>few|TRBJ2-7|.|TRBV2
TGTGCCAGCAGTACAGGGGGGGACTACGAGCAGTACTTC
CASSTGGDYEQYF
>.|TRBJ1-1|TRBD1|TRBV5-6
TGTGCCAGCAGCCCAGGACAGGGGGCGGTGAACACTGAAGCTTTCTTT
CASSPGQGAVNTEAFF
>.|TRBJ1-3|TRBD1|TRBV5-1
TGCGCCAGCAGCTTGACAGGGGAGGACACCATATATTTT
CASSLTGEDTIYF
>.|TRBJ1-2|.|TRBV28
TGTGCCACCCCGGACAATCGAAGTGGCTACACCTTC
CATPDNRSGYTF
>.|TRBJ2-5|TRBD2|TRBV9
TGTGCCAGCAGCACCACCAGTAGGGCGGGGGGGCTAGGAGAGACCCAGTACTTC
CASSTTSRAGGLGETQYF
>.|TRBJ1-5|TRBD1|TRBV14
TGTGCCAGCAGCCAAGTTGAGCAGGGGGGTCAGCCCCAGCATTTT
CASSQVEQGGQPQHF
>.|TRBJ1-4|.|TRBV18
TGTGCCAGCTCACAGGGGCAGTATGAAAAACTGTTTTTT
CASSQGQYEKLFF
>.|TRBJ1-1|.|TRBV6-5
TGTGCCAGCAGTTATCGGGGAGGTATCACTGAAGCTTTCTTT
CASSYRGGITEAFF
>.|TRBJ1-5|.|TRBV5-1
TGCGCCAGCAGCTTGGGGACAGAAAATCAGCCCCAGCATTTT
CASSLGTENQPQHF
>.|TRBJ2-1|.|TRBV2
TGTGCCAGCAGTGAAGCGCGGGCGGCCTACAATGAGCAGTTCTTC
CASSEARAAYNEQFF
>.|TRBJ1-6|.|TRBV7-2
TGTGCCAGCAGCTTATCCGGGGGTAGCAATTCACCCCTCCACTTT
CASSLSGGSNSPLHF
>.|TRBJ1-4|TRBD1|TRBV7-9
TGTGCCAGCAGCCCCAGGGGGGCAACTAATGAAAAACTGTTTTTT
CASSPRGATNEKLFF
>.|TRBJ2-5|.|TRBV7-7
TGTGCCAGCAGCCGGGGTACGGTAGAGACCCAGTACTTC
CASSRGTVETQYF
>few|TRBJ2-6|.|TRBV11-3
TGTGCCAGCAGCTTAGATCGAGGGCCTGGGGCCAACGTCCTGACTTTC
CASSLDRGPGANVLTF
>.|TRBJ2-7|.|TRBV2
TGTGCCAGCAGTGAGTCTCTAGCGAGCGAGCAGTACTTC
CASSESLASEQYF
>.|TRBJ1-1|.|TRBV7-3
TGTGCCAGCAGCTCACAGGGCAACACTGAAGCTTTCTTT
CASSSQGNTEAFF
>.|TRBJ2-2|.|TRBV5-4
TGTGCCAGCAGCTCCGGGACACAGAACACCGGGGAGCTGTTTTTT
CASSSGTQNTGELFF
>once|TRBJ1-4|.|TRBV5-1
TGCGCCAGCAGCCTTGGTCAAGGGGCTGAAAAACTGTTTTTT
CASSLGQGAEKLFF
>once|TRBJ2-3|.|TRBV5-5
TGTGCCAGCAGCTTGGGCCCGGGGGGCAGCACAGATACGCAGTATTTT
CASSLGPGGSTDTQYF
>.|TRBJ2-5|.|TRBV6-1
TGTGCCAGCAGGCCCCCTGGGGGAGGACAGACCCAGTACTTC
CASRPPGGGQTQYF
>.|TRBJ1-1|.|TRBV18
TGTGCCAGCTCACCACAAGAGACCGGGACGGGGGTCACGACTGAAGCTTTCTTT
CASSPQETGTGVTTEAFF
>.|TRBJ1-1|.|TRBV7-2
TGTGCCAGCAGTCAGACTAAGAACACTGAAGCTTTCTTT
CASSQTKNTEAFF
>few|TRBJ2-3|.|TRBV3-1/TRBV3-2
TGTGCCAGCAGCCATCCCGAGGCGGCACCTAGCACAGATACGCAGTATTTT
CASSHPEAAPSTDTQYF
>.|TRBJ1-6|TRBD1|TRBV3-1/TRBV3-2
TGTGCCAGCAGCCACTCAACAGGGGAGGCCTCACCCCTCCACTTT
CASSHSTGEASPLHF
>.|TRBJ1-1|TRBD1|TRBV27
TGTGCCAGCAGTTTCTGGACAGGGGGAAAGACTGAAGCTTTCTTT
CASSFWTGGKTEAFF
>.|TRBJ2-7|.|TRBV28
TGTGCCAGCAGGGGAGGCTGGGGCTACGGACACGAGCAGTACTTC
CASRGGWGYGHEQYF